This entry is about one T cell receptor (beta chain). This clone appeared once. The antigen it recognizes is unknown. It has no much larger one-base neighbor in the sample; base qualities were not kept. Following the manufacturer's recommendations, the immunoSEQ kit was used to generate TCR beta libraries from genomic DNA. For library preparation, a first multiplex PCR was performed with proprietary primers, followed by a second PCR in which unique barcodes were added, and bead cleanups were performed after each round. A kit-provided positive control reaction and a negative control reaction were included in every sample batch. The final libraries were assessed on an Agilent 4200 TapeStation D1000 ScreenTape, pooled by volume, and quantified by qPCR. Sequencing ran on an Illumina NextSeq500 with a MidOutput 150-cycle cartridge, using 156 Read1 and 15 Index1 cycles with kit custom primers. The pooled library was loaded at about 1 pM, and about 21% PhiX control was spiked in. The authors' pipeline ran thus. The vendor-processed data were analyzed in R, and a clonotype was defined as all T cells that share the same CDR3 nucleotide sequence. In the clone abundance analyses, frequencies in each sample were normalized to that sample's 10,000 most abundant clones. Public T cell clones, which averaged fewer than five per sample, were excluded before analysis. Tumor-enriched and baseline blood-enriched clonotypes were defined by at least a 32-fold difference in abundance between compartments. A beta-binomial differential abundance model was used to identify clonotypes that expanded or contracted between blood time points. Tumor-blood repertoire similarity was measured with the Baroni-Urbani and Buser coefficient, and group comparisons used two-tailed Wilcoxon tests in R. TCRdb mirrors the immuneACCESS table, restricted to in-frame sequences. Some clones are absent from its copies; in checked studies, under half trace to an unresolved V gene, and the reason for the others is unknown. V, J and clone size derive from that table, while D and trimming were established from the DNA sequence. The sample includes 100,000 to 150,000 clones, with about four fifths observed a single time. 5% to 6.5% of the sample belongs to the ten largest clones.

The time point label for this specimen denotes: blood 2 weeks post-SBRT. Sample treatment or condition, as interpreted from the label and publication: 15 Gy SBRT to primary tumor, nephrectomy 4 weeks later. Serial peripheral blood from radiation-treated patients was sampled at baseline, 2 weeks and 4 weeks after SBRT to track tumor-enriched clonotypes. Every patient had renal cell carcinoma of clear cell pathology. The QIAamp DNA Blood Mini Kit (Qiagen) was used to prepare genomic DNA for TCR sequencing. The analyses included just those samples that passed every quality control check. The source of the sample is a study of radiation and T cells in renal cell carcinoma (dated by TCRdb to the early 2020s). With regard to the full study: The samples were obtained from a clinical trial, where primary renal cell carcinomas were treated with 15 Gy stereotactic body radiation therapy and then removed by nephrectomy 4 weeks afterward. TCR beta sequencing covered 50 to 55 samples in total, comprising 25 or so tumors and 27 peripheral blood samples. Across all 55 or so samples, more than 4,000,000 unique CDR3 nucleotide sequences, encoding about 3,000,000 unique CDR3 amino acid sequences, were identified.

General findings and caveats noted by the study authors: In blood, the top tumor clonotypes increased from baseline to 2 weeks after radiation and then shrank by 4 weeks, which suggests a temporary expansion of tumor-resident clones. Because the trial had a single-armed design, the trial could not examine how radiation dose or scheduling affected the TCR repertoire. Tracking of blood repertoire dynamics stopped at approximately four weeks after treatment, with no follow-up past that point. No pretreatment tumor biopsies were available, so the baseline intratumoral presence of clonotypes could not be determined.

The sample was blood, taken from a patient whose treatment included radiotherapy and nephrectomy. The origin of this receptor is a middle-aged man with renal cell carcinoma.

The DNA is TGTGCCAGCAGCCTTTTGCTAGGACAGGGGGAGAATGAGCAGTTCTTC. Its amino acids are CASSLLLGQGENEQFF. The sequence is built from TRBV7-9 and TRBJ2-1, and 10 bases in between align with TRBD1. According to the germline V gene (reference sequence), CDR1 reads SEHNR and CDR2 reads FQNEAQ. Inclusive of the bounding cysteine and phenylalanine, the CDR3 is 16 residues long. Only the CDR3 DNA is retained, 48 bases long and in frame from the first base. Here V drops 5 bases and J drops 7 bases, and the junction holds 11 bases not matched to any gene.